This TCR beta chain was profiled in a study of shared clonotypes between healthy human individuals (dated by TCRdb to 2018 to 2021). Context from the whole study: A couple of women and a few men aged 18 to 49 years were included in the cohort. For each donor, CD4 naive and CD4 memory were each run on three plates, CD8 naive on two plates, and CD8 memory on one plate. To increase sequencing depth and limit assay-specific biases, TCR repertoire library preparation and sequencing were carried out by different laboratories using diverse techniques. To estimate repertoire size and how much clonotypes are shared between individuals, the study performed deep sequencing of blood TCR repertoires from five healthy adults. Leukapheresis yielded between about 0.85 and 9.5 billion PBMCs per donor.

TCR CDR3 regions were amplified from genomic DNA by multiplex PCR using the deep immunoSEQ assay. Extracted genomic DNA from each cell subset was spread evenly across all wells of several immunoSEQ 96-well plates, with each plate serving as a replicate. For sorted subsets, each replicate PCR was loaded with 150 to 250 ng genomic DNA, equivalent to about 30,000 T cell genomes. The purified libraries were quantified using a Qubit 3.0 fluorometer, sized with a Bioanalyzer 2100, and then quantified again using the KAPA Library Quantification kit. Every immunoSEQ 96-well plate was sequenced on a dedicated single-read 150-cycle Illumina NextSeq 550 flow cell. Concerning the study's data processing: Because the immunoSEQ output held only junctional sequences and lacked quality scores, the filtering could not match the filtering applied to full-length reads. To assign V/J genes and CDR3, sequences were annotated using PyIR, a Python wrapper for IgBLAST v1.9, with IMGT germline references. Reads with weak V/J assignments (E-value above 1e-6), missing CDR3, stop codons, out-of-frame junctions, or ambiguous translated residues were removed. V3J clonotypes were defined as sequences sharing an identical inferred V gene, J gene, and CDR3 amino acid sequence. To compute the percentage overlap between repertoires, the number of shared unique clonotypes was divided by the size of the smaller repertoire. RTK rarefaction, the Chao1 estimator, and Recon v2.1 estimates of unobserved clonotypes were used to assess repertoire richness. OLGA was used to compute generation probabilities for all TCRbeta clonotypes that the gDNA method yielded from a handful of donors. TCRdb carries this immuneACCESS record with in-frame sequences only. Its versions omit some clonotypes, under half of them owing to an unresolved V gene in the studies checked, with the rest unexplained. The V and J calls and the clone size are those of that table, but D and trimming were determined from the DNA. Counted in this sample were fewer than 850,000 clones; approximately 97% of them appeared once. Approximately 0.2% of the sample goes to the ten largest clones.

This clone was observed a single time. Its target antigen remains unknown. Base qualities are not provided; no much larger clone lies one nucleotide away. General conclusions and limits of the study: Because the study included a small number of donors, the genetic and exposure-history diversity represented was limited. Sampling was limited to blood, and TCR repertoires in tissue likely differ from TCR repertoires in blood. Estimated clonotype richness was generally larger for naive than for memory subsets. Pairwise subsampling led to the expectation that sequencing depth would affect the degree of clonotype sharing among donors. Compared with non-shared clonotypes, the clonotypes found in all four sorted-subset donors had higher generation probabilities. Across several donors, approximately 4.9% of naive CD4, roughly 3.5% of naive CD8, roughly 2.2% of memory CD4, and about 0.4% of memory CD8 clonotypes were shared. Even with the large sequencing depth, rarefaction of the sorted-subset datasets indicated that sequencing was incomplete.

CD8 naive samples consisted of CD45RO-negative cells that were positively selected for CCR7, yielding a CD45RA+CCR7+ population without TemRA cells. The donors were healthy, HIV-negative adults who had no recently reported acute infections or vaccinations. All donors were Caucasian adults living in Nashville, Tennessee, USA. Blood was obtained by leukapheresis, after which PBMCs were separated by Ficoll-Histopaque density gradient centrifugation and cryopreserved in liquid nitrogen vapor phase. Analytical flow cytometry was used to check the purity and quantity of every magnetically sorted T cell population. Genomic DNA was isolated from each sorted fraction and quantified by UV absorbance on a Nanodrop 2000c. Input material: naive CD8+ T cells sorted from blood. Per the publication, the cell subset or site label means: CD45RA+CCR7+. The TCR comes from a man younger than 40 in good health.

The DNA is as follows: TGTGCCAGCACCCCCTACGGTAAAGGGAACACTGAAGCTTTCTTT. Its protein product is CASTPYGKGNTEAFF. The chain is encoded by TRBV5-4 joined to TRBJ1-1, with the D gene call left open. The germline V gene (reference sequence) specifies SGHNT as CDR1 and YYREEE as CDR2. Deletion took 6 bases off V and 1 base off J, with a span of 16 bases between the germline ends. The CDR3, from cysteine to phenylalanine, totals 15 residues. The sequence is cut down to CDR3 DNA, 45 bases in frame from base 1.